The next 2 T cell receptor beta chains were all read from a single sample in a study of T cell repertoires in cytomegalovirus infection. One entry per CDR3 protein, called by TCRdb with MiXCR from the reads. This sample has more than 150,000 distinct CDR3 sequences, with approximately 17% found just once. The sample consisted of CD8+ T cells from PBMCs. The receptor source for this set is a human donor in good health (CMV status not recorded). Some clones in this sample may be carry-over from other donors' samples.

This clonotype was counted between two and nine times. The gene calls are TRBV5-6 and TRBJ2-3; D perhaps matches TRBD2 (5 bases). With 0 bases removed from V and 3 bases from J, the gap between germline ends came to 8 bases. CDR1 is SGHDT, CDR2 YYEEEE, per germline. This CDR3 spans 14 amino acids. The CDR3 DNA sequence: TGTGCCAGCAGCTTGGGTCCGGGGACAGATACGCAGTATTTT. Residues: CASSLGPGTDTQYF.

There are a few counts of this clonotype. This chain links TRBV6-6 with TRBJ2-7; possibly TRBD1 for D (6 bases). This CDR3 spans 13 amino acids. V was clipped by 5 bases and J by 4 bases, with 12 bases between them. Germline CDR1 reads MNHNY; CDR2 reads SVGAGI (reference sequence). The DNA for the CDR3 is TGTGCCAGCAGTGGACAACAGGGTTACGAGCAGTACTTC. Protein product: CASSGQQGYEQYF.